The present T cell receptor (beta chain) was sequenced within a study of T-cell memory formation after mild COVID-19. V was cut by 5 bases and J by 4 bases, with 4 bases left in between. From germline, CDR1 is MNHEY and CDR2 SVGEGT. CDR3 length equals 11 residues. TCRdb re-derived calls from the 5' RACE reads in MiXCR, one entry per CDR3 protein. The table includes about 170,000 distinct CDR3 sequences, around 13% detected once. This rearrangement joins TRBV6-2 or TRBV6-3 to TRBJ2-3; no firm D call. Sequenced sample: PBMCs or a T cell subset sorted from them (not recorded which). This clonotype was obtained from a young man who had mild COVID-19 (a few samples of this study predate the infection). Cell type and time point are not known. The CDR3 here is CASSNADTQYF. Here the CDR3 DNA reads TGTGCCAGCAGTAATGCAGATACGCAGTATTTT.